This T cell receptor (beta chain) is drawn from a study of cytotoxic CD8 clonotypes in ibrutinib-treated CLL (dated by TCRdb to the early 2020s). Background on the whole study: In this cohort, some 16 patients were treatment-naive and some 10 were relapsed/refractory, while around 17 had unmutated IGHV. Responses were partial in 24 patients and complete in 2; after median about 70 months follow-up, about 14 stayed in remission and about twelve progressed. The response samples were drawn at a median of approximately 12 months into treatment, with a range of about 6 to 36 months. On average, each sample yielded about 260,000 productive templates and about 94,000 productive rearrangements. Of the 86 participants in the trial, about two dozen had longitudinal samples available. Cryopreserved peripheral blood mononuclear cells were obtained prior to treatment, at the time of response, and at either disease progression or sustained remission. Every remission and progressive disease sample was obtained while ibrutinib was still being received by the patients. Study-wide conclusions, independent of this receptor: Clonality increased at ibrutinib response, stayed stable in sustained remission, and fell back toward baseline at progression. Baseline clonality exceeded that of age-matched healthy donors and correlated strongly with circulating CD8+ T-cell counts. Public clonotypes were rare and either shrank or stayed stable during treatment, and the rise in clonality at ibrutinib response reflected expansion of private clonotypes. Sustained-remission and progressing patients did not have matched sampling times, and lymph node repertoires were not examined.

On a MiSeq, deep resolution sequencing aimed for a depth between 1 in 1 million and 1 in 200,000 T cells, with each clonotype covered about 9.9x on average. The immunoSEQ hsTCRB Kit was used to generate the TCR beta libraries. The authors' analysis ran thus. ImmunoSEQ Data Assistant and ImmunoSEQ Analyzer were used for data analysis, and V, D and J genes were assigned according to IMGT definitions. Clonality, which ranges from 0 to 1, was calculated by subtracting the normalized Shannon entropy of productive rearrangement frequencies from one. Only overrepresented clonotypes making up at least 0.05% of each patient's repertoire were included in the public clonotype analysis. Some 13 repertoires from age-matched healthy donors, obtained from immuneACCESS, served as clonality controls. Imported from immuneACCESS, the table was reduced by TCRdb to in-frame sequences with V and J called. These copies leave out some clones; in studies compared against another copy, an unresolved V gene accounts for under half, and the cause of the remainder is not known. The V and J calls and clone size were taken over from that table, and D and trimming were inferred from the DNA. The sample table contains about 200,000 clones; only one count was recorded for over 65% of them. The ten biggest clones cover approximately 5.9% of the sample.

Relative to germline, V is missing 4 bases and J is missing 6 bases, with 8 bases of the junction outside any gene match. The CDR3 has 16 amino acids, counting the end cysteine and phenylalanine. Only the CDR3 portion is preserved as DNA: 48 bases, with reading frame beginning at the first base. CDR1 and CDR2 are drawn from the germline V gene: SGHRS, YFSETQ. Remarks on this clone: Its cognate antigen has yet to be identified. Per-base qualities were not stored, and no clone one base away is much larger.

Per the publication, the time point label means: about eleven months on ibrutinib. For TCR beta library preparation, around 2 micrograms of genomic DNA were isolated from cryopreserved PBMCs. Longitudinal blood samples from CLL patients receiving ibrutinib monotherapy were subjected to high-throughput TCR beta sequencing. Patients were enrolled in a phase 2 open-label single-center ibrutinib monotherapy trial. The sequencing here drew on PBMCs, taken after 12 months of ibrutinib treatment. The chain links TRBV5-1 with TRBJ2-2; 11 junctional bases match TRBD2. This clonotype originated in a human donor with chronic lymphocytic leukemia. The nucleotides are TGCGCCAGCAGCCGATTAGCGGGAGGGCAGGCCGGGGAGCTGTTTTTT. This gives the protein CASSRLAGGQAGELFF.